This section outlines one TCR beta chain sequence together with its context. V was cut by 5 bases and J by 7 bases, with 17 bases left in between. Germline lookup yields CDR1 SGHVS and CDR2 FQNEAQ. CDR3 size: 15 residues. The protocol was immunoSEQ multiplex PCR, while the TCRdb copy is restricted to in-frame clones and leaves out a portion. The table has 150,000 to 200,000 clones, 81% seen once; the top ten hold 9% to 15%. This record comes from a study of blood T cell repertoires in COVID-19. Study-level background: Italy, Spain and the United States were the sources of the convalescent and acute COVID-19 samples. T cells, B-cell-depleted T cells, or PBMCs supplied cDNA or gDNA.

Patients in Seattle were enrolled during active infection, then followed longitudinally. The receptor's source is a woman of 80 years or more with COVID-19, enrolled during active disease. Sequencing used peripheral blood. V usage is TRBV7-8 and J usage is TRBJ1-4; D call uncertain. The chain's CDR3 is CASSPEGRLGEKLFF. CDR3 DNA: TGTGCCAGCAGCCCAGAGGGTAGGCTAGGTGAAAAACTGTTTTTT.